The 18 T cell receptor beta chains in this list originate from one sample, sequenced in a study of T cell responses to AZD1222 COVID-19 vaccine. The data were produced by immunoSEQ multiplex PCR, yet TCRdb's version contains in-frame clones alone and is incomplete. The profile covers around 150,000 clones, with 85% to 90% appearing a single time and about 4.5% taken by the ten largest. The starting material was peripheral blood, obtained 28 days after the second AZD1222 dose. The receptors were sampled from an adult who received the AZD1222 COVID-19 vaccine.

The chain uses TRBV9 and TRBJ2-2; D is unclear. Germline loops: CDR1 SGDLS, CDR2 YYNGEE. The CDR3 is 15 amino acids. The germline V and J ends were trimmed by 7 bases and 2 bases, with 15 bases remaining between them. The CDR3 sequence is CASARAFSNTGELFF. For the CDR3, the DNA is TGTGCCAGCGCCCGGGCCTTCTCAAACACCGGGGAGCTGTTTTTT.

The V call is TRBV2, the J call TRBJ1-1; perhaps TRBD1 as D (6 bases). CDR1 is SNHLY and CDR2 is FYNNEI in the germline V gene. CDR3 length: 14 amino acids. Deletions cut 7 bases from V and 4 bases from J, with 16 bases between. This chain's CDR3 is CASKYPGAATEAFF. The CDR3 nucleotides read TGTGCCAGCAAATACCCAGGGGCAGCCACTGAAGCTTTCTTT.

The chain is built from TRBV29-1 and TRBJ1-1, with a possible D match to TRBD1 (6 bases). The V gene's germline CDR1 is SQVTM and CDR2 ANQGSEA. The CDR3 is made up of 12 amino acids. Trimming left V 3 bases short and J 4 bases short, with 9 bases between. The DNA for the CDR3 is TGCAGCGTTGATAGGGGGTTCACTGAAGCTTTCTTT. The encoded protein is CSVDRGFTEAFF. Together with reference TRBV29-1 and TRBJ1-1, the CDR3 gives the full variable domain: SAVISQKPSRDICQRGTSLTIQCQVDSQVTMMFWYRQQPGQSLTLIATANQGSEATYESGFVIDKFPISRPNLTFSTLTVSNMSPEDSSIYLCSVDRGFTEAFFGQGTRLTVV.

In this sample, this clone turned up once. The rearrangement links TRBV5-1 to TRBJ1-1; TRBD1 is a possible D gene (5 bases). V lost 0 bases to trimming and J lost 1 base, with 7 bases between them. Germline V gene data show CDR1 as SGHRS and CDR2 as YFSETQ. The CDR3 is made up of 14 amino acids. The CDR3 sequence is CASSLGGSNTEAFF. The DNA for the CDR3 is TGCGCCAGCAGCTTGGGGGGGTCGAACACTGAAGCTTTCTTT.

The chain has TRBV5-1 and TRBJ2-2, with a weak D call TRBD2 (5 bases). The CDR3 is made up of 13 amino acids. Germline V lookup: CDR1 SGHRS, CDR2 YFSETQ. Deletions cut 5 bases from V and 4 bases from J, with 9 bases between. CDR3 DNA: TGCGCCAGCAGTTCAGGACTCACCGGGGAGCTGTTTTTT. Encoded protein: CASSSGLTGELFF.

The CDR3 region has the DNA TGTGCCAGCAGCGTAGCGGGGGCCAATGAGCAGTTCTTC. This encodes CASSVAGANEQFF. The chain carries TRBV9 and TRBJ2-1; D tentatively reads TRBD1 or TRBD2 (6 bases each). V was clipped by 0 bases and J by 6 bases, with 7 bases between them. Per germline, CDR1 SGDLS and CDR2 YYNGEE. This CDR3 is 13 amino acids long.

V and J are TRBV6-5 and TRBJ1-1; 8 positions agree with TRBD1. V was clipped by 4 bases and J by 6 bases; unmatched bases: 4. The CDR3 contains 13 residues. Germline CDR1 is MNHEY and CDR2 is SVGAGI. The CDR3 DNA reads TGTGCCAGCAGTTCCAGGGGGCTGGCTGAAGCTTTCTTT. Its translation is CASSSRGLAEAFF.

The chain is built from TRBV4-2 and TRBJ1-5; 8 bases match TRBD1. This CDR3 region has 15 residues. Germline trimming cut 1 base from V and 1 base from J; bases unmatched to any gene: 0. CDR1 and CDR2 from the germline V gene are LGHNA and YNFKEQ. For the CDR3, the DNA is TGTGCCAGCAGCCAAGGACAGGGGAGCAATCAGCCCCAGCATTTT. Protein sequence: CASSQGQGSNQPQHF.

This chain uses TRBV12-3 or TRBV12-4 with TRBJ2-3; the match to TRBD2 covers 14 bases. V dropped 5 bases and J dropped 11; count of bases not matched to a gene: 3. The CDR3 extends over 13 amino acids. In nucleotides, the CDR3 is TGTGCCAGCAGTAGCGGGACTAGCGGGGGGCAGTATTTT. Translated: CASSSGTSGGQYF.

V usage is TRBV16 and J usage is TRBJ1-2; D is unresolved. Trimming removed 4 bases from V and 6 bases from J, with 9 bases in between. Germline lookup yields CDR1 KGHSY and CDR2 FQNENV. The CDR3 length is 12 residues. The CDR3 DNA is TGTGCCAGCAGCCCTATAGGCGATGGCTACACCTTC. Translating it yields CASSPIGDGYTF.

The gene calls are TRBV27 and TRBJ1-2; D is unclear. The CDR3 length is 13 residues. The V gene lost 5 bases and the J gene lost 2 bases, with 9 bases spanning the gap. Germline V gene data show CDR1 as MNHEY and CDR2 as SMNVEV (reference sequence). CDR3 nucleotide sequence: TGTGCCAGCAGTCCCCGGGCCAACTATGGCTACACCTTC. Translation: CASSPRANYGYTF.

The CDR3 nucleotides are TGTGCCAGCAGTGGCGTGGGTAGTGCTGGGGCCAACGTCCTGACTTTC. As protein: CASSGVGSAGANVLTF. The V and J genes are TRBV7-3 and TRBJ2-6; D is ambiguous. This CDR3 region has 16 residues. Trimming removed 6 bases from V and 2 bases from J, with 14 bases in between. Germline V lookup: CDR1 SGHTA, CDR2 FQGTGA.

As to this clone: At the DNA level, this CDR3 is encoded by other sequences in the same sample as well. The V call is TRBV5-1, the J call TRBJ1-2; perhaps TRBD1 as D (5 bases). The germline V gene encodes CDR1 SGHRS and CDR2 YFSETQ. The CDR3 consists of 13 residues. V lost 4 bases, J lost 3 bases, and 10 bases lay in between. CDR3: CASSPDTYYGYTF. DNA of the CDR3: TGCGCCAGCAGCCCGGACACCTACTATGGCTACACCTTC. Full variable domain (remainder filled in from reference TRBV5-1 and TRBJ1-2): KAGVTQTPRYLIKTRGQQVTLSCSPISGHRSVSWYQQTPGQGLQFLFEYFSETQRNKGNFPGRFSGRQFSNSRSEMNVSTLELGDSALYLCASSPDTYYGYTFGSGTRLTVV.

For this clone: Different DNA sequences within this sample yield the same CDR3. The V call is TRBV7-9, the J call TRBJ1-5; the match to TRBD1 covers 7 bases. The CDR3 consists of 14 residues. Looked up from germline, CDR1 is SEHNR and CDR2 is FQNEAQ (reference sequence). Trimming took 4 bases from V and 3 from J; bases not matched to a gene: 3. The CDR3 DNA sequence: TGTGCCAGCAGCTCCCAGGGGGACAATCAGCCCCAGCATTTT. Translation gives CASSSQGDNQPQHF.

CDR3 region: CSVGDGSNQPQHF. CDR3 coding DNA: TGCAGCGTTGGGGACGGAAGCAATCAGCCCCAGCATTTT. The chain employs TRBV29-1 and TRBJ1-5, with D possibly being TRBD1 (5 bases). Germline CDR1 SQVTM, CDR2 ANQGSEA. The V and J ends lost 4 bases and 1 base respectively, with 8 bases between them. This CDR3 is 13 amino acids long.

The chain recombines TRBV6-2 or TRBV6-3 with TRBJ1-1; no clear D gene. Germline CDR1 reads MNHEY; CDR2 reads SVGEGT. V dropped 5 bases and J dropped 3 bases, with 13 bases sitting between them. The CDR3 loop spans 14 amino acids. CDR3 coding DNA: TGTGCCAGCAGTCCCCTTCGGACTGACACTGAAGCTTTCTTT. This translates into CASSPLRTDTEAFF.

The genes are TRBV4-1 and TRBJ1-2, with unresolved D. The CDR3 sequence is 15 residues long. Germline values: CDR1 MGHRA, CDR2 YSYEKL. V was cut by 0 bases and J by 4 bases, with 12 bases left in between. CDR3 in amino acids: CASSQDPAKGYGYTF. The CDR3 nucleotides are TGCGCCAGCAGCCAAGACCCTGCCAAGGGCTATGGCTACACCTTC.

As to this clone: Other DNA sequences from this sample encode an identical CDR3 as well. This rearrangement joins TRBV18 to TRBJ2-5; D is unclear. Germline V gene lookup returns CDR1 KGHSH and CDR2 LQKENI. Deletions cut 0 bases from V and 2 bases from J, with 4 bases between. The CDR3 consists of 13 residues. The CDR3 loop is CASSPPAQETQYF. The CDR3 DNA follows: TGTGCCAGCTCACCACCGGCACAAGAGACCCAGTACTTC.